This T cell receptor beta chain is from a study of identical twins. A universal primer binding site was introduced by template switching. The final cDNA contained unique molecular identifiers. TCRdb recomputed calls from the 5' RACE reads with MiXCR, one row per CDR3 protein. The profile covers fewer than 250,000 distinct CDR3 sequences, with around 6.8% appearing a single time and about 1.9% taken by the ten largest. CDR3 length equals 14 residues. Between the trimmed V and J ends, which lost 2 bases and 5 bases, there was a span of 11 bases. Looked up from germline, CDR1 is LGHNA and CDR2 is YNFKEQ. There are many counts of this clonotype. This same sample was also taken into another study, of yellow fever vaccine responses in identical twins.

The gene calls are TRBV4-2 and TRBJ2-3, with D hard to call. The material sequenced was memory (CD45RO+) T cells sorted from blood. This TCR came from a woman aged 18 to 35 in good health. CDR3: CASSQNPGKDTQYF. Here the CDR3 DNA reads TGTGCCAGCAGCCAAAACCCCGGCAAAGATACGCAGTATTTT.